This T cell receptor beta chain was captured in a study of T cells in Graves' hyperthyroidism and ophthalmopathy. Study results and caveats: Blood also held most thyroid clonotypes expanded beyond 0.001.

The ends were cut back, 1 base at V and 10 bases at J, with 16 bases in the middle. The germline CDR1 and CDR2 sequences are DFQATT and SNEGSKA (reference sequence). The CDR3 loop spans 14 amino acids. The CDR3 regions of TCR beta were amplified from RNA transcripts. A set of HTBI primers served as the primers for a first-round RT-PCR of the TCR CDR3. TCRdb re-derived calls from the multiplex PCR reads in MiXCR, one entry per CDR3 protein. The table shows more than 600,000 distinct CDR3 sequences, with about a sixth occurring only once. Points on this clonotype: Its antigen remains unknown.

The receptor comes from a man aged 18-30 years with Graves' hyperthyroidism. The sample taken for sequencing was blood. V gene TRBV20-1 combines with J gene TRBJ1-4; D is possibly TRBD1 (5 bases). The CDR3 region is CSARVASLGGKLFF. CDR3 nucleotide sequence: TGCAGTGCTAGAGTGGCCTCACTGGGGGGAAAACTGTTTTTT.